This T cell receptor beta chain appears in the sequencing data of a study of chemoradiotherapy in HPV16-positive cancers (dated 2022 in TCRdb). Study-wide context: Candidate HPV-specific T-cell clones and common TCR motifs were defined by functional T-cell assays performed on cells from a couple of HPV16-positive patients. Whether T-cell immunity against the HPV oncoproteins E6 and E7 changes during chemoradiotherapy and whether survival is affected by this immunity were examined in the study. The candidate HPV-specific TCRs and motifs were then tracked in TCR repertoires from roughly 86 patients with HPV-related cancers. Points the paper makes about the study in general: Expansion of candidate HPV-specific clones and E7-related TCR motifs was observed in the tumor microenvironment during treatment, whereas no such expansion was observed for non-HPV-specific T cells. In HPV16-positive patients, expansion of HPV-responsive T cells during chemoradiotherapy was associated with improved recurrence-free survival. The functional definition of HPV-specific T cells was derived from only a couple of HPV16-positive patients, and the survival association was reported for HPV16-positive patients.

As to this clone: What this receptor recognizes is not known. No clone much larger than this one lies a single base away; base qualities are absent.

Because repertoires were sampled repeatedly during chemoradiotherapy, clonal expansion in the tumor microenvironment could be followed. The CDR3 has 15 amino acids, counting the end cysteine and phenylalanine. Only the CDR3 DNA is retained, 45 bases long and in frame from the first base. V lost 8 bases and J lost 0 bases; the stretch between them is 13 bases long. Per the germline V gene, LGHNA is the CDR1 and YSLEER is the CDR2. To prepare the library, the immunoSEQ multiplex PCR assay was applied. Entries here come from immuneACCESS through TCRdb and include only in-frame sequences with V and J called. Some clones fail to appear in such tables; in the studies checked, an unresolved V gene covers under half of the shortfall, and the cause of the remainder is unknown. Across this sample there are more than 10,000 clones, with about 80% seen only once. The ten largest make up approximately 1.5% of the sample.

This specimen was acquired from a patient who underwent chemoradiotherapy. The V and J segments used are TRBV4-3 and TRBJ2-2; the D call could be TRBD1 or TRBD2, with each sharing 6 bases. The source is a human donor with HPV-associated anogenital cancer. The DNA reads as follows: TGCGCCAGCGGGACGGGGGCCACGAACACCGGGGAGCTGTTTTTT. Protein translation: CASGTGATNTGELFF.